The clone carrying this TCR beta chain was counted many times. The entry originates in a study of patients and donors after allogeneic stem cell transplantation. Using its own MiXCR run on the RT-PCR reads, TCRdb lists one record per CDR3 protein. This sample yields under 200,000 distinct CDR3 sequences, of which around 30% are seen a single time; approximately 3.5% belongs to the top ten. The CDR3 is made up of 14 amino acids. With 0 bases removed from V and 4 bases from J, the gap between germline ends came to 9 bases. CDR1 LGHNA and CDR2 YSLEER come from the germline V gene. The chain is built from TRBV4-3 and TRBJ1-2; D may be TRBD1 (6 bases). The clonotype comes from a human donor who was either an allogeneic HSCT recipient or a stem cell or donor lymphocyte infusion donor (not recorded which). It is not recorded whose cells these are; they may come from a transplant donor. Sequenced: blood, either unsorted or a sorted T cell fraction (not recorded which). CDR3 sequence reads: CASSQDRGGYGYTF. CDR3 DNA: TGCGCCAGCAGCCAAGATAGAGGGGGCTATGGCTACACCTTC.